A single sample gave rise to the 9 T cell receptor beta chains below, sequenced in a study of T-cell reconstitution after alpha-beta-depleted transplantation in children. Unique molecular identifiers tagged the TCRbeta library. MiXCR, run by TCRdb on the PCR reads, gives a single entry per CDR3 protein. The sample consists of about 580,000 distinct CDR3 sequences, 23% of them appearing once. The input for sequencing was PBMCs, mostly from graft donor cells, taken 360 days after TCRalphabeta/CD19-depleted stem cell transplant. These receptors came from a boy less than two years old who had a stem cell transplant for acute myeloid leukemia, so the T cells may come from the graft donor.

This clonotype was seen ten or more times. The V call is TRBV5-4, the J call TRBJ2-1; no definite D call. The V end lost 4 bases, the J end lost 5 bases, and 7 bases lay between the germline ends. This CDR3 comprises 12 residues. Germline CDR1 and CDR2: SGHNT and YYREEE (reference sequence). The CDR3 region has the DNA TGTGCCAGCAGCCACCAGAACAATGAGCAGTTCTTC. This sequence encodes CASSHQNNEQFF.

This clonotype was seen only a few times. The J gene is TRBJ2-5, the V gene TRBV12-3 or TRBV12-4; D may be TRBD1 (6 bases). The CDR3 consists of 13 residues. V was cut by 1 base and J by 7 bases, with 10 bases left in between. The CDR3 DNA follows: TGTGCCAGCAGTTTAGTGGGGGCCGGGACCCAGTACTTC. Its protein product is CASSLVGAGTQYF.

This chain joins TRBV6-1 and TRBJ1-2; D uncertain. Between the trimmed V and J ends, which lost 6 bases and 5 bases, there was a span of 13 bases. This CDR3 region has 13 residues. CDR1 and CDR2 (germline): MNHNS, SASEGT. The CDR3 DNA reads TGTGCCAGCAGCCAAATAAGAGGGTATGGCTACACCTTC. Its protein product is CASSQIRGYGYTF.

V is TRBV10-3 and J is TRBJ2-1; 13 nucleotides line up with TRBD2. The CDR3 runs 18 residues. Germline CDR1 is ENHRY and CDR2 is SYGVKD. The junction had 6 bases not matched to a gene; V was cut back by 4 bases and J by 0 bases. The CDR3 spells CAISATSGGYSSYNEQFF. CDR3 DNA: TGTGCCATCAGTGCGACTAGCGGGGGGTATAGCTCCTACAATGAGCAGTTCTTC.

The rearrangement uses TRBV5-1 and TRBJ1-2; D is uncertain. Germline CDR1 reads SGHRS; CDR2 reads YFSETQ. V shed 6 bases and J shed 4 bases, with 7 bases lying between them. The CDR3 consists of 11 residues. CDR3 nucleotide sequence: TGCGCCAGCAAGGCAGGCTATGGCTACACCTTC. This sequence encodes CASKAGYGYTF.

This clonotype was seen just once. This sequence joins TRBV21-1 and TRBJ2-3; TRBD1 is the table's D call and was not checked against the DNA. TRBV21-1 is listed as a pseudogene. This CDR3 is built from 17 residues. The CDR3 here is CASSTPGQLLRTDTQYF. The CDR3 bases are TGTGCCAGCAGCACCCCGGGACAGCTCCTACGCACAGATACGCAGTATTTT.

This clonotype has at least ten counts. The CDR3 DNA follows: TGCAGTGCTAGAGACGGGGGTTGGGCAGATACGCAGTATTTT. Translating it yields CSARDGGWADTQYF. V is TRBV20-1 and J is TRBJ2-3, with a tentative D call TRBD2 (6 bases). Trimming took off 0 bases at V and 4 bases at J, with 11 bases between the two ends. The length of the CDR3 is 14 residues. Germline CDR1 is DFQATT and CDR2 is SNEGSKA (reference sequence).

This clonotype has ten or more counts. The CDR3: CASSYPVRGTQYF. CDR3 in DNA: TGTGCCAGCAGTTACCCGGTCCGGGGTACGCAGTATTTT. V is TRBV6-5 and J is TRBJ2-3; perhaps TRBD2 as D (5 bases). V dropped 2 bases and J dropped 8 bases, with 11 bases sitting between them. The CDR3 is 13 residues long. The germline V gene has CDR1 MNHEY and CDR2 SVGAGI.

V gene TRBV5-1 combines with J gene TRBJ1-2; D is uncertain. There are 13 residues in the CDR3. CDR1 and CDR2 from the germline V gene are SGHRS and YFSETQ. Deletions cut 0 bases from V and 6 bases from J, with 9 bases between. The CDR3 nucleotides are TGCGCCAGCAGCTTGGTTGAGGGCCATGGCTACACCTTC. Amino acid sequence: CASSLVEGHGYTF.